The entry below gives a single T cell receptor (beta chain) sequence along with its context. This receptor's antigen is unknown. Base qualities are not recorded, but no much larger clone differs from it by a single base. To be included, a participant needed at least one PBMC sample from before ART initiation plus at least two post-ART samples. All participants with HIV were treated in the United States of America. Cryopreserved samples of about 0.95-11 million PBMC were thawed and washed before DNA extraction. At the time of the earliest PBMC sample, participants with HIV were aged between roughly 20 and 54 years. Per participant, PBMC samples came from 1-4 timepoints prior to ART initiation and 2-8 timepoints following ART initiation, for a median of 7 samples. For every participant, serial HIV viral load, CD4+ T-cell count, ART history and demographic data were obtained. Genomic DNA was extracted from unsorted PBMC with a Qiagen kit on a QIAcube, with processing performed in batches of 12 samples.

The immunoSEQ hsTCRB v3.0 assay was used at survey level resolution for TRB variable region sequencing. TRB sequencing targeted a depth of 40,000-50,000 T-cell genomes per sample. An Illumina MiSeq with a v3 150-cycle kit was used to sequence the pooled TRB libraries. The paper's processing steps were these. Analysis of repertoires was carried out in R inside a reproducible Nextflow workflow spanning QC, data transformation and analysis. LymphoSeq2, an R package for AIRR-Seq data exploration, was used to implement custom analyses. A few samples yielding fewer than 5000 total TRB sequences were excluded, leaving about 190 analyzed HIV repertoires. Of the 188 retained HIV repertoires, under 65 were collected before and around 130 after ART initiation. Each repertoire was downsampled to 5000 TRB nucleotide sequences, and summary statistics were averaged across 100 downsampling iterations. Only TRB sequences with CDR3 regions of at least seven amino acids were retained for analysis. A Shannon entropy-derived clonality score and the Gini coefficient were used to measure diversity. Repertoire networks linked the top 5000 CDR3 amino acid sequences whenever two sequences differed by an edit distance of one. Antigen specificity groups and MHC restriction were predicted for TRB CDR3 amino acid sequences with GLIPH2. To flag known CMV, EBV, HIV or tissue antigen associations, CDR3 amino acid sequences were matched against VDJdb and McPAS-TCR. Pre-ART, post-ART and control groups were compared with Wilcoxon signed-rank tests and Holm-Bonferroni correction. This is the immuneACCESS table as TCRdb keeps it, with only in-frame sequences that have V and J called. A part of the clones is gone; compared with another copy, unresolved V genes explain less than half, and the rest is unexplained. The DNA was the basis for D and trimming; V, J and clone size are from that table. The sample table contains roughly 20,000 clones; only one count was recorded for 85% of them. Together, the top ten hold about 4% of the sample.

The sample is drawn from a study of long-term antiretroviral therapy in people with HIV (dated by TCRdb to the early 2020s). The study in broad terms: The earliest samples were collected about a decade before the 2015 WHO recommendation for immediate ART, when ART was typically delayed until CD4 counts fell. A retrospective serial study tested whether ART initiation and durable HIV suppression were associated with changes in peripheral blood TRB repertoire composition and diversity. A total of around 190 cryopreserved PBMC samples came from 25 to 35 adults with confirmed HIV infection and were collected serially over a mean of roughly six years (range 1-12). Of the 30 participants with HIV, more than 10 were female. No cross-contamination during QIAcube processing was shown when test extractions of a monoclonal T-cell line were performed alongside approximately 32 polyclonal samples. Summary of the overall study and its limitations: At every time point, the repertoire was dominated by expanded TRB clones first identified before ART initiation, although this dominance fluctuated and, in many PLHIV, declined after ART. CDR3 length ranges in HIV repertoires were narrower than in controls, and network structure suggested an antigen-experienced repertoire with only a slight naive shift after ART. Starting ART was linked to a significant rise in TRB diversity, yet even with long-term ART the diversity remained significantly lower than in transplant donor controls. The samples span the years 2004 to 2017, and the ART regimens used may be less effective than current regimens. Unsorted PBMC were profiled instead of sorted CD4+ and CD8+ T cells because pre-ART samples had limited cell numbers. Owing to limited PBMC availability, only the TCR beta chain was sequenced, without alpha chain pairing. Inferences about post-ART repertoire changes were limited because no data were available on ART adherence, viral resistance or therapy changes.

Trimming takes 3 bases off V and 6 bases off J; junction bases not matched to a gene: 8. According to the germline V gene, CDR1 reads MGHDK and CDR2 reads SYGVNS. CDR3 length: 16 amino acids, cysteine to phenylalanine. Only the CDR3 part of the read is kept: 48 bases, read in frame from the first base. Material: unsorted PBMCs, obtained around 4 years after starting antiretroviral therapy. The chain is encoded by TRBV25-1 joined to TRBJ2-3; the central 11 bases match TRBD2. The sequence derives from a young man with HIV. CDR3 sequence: CASSDTSGGSRDTQYF. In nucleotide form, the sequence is TGTGCCAGCAGTGACACTAGCGGGGGAAGTAGGGATACGCAGTATTTT.